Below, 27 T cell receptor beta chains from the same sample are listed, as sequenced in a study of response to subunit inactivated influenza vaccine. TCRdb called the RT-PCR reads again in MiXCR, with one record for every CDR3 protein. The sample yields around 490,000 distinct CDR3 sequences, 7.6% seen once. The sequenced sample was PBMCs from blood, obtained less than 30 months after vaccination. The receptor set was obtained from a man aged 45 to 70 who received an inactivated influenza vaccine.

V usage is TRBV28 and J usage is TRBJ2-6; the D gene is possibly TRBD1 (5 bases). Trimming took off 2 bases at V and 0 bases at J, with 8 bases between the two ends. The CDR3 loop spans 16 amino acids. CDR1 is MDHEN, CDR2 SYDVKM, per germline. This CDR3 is CASSLDRTSGANVLTF. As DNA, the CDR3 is TGTGCCAGCAGTTTAGACAGAACCTCTGGGGCCAACGTCCTGACTTTC.

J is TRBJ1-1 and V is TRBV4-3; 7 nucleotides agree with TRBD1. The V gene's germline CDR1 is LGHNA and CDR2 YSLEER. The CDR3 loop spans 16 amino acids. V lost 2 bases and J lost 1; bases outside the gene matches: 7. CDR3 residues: CASSQLQGTGNTEAFF. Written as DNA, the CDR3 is TGCGCCAGCAGCCAACTACAGGGGACGGGGAACACTGAAGCTTTCTTT.

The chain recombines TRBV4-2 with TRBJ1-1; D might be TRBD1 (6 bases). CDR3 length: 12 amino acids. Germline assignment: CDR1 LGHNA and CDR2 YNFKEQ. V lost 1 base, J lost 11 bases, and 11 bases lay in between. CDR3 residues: CASSQVGQLAFF. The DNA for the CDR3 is TGTGCCAGCAGCCAAGTCGGACAGTTGGCTTTCTTT.

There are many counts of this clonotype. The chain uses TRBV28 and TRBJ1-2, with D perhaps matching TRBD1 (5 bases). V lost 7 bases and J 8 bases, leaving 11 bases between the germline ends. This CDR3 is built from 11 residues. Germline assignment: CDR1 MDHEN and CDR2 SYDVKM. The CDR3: CASTTEGGYTF. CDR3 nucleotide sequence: TGTGCCAGCACAACGGAGGGGGGCTACACCTTC.

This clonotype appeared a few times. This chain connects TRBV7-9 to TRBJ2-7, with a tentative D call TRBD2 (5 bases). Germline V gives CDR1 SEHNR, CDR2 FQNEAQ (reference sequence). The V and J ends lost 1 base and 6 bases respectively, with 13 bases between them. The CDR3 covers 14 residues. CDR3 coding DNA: TGTGCCAGCAGCTTAGTAATGCGAGAGGGCGAGCAGTACTTC. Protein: CASSLVMREGEQYF.

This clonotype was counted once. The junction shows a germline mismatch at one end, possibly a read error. The CDR3, as DNA: TGTGCCAGCTGTTTATGGAGGGTTTTCTCGGGCTCTGGGGCCAACGTCCTGACTTTC. As protein: CASCLWRVFSGSGANVLTF. The V and J genes are TRBV12-3 or TRBV12-4 and TRBJ2-6; D is possibly TRBD2 (6 bases). CDR3 size: 19 residues.

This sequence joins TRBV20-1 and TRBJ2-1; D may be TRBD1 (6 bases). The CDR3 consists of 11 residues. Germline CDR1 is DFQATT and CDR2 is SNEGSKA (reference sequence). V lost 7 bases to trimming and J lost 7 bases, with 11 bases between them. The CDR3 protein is CSEFTGNEQFF. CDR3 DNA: TGCAGTGAGTTCACAGGGAATGAGCAGTTCTTC.

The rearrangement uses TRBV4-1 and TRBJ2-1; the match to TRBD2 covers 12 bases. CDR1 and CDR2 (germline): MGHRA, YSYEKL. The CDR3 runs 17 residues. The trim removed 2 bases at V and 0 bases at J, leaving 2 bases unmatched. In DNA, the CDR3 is TGCGCCAGCAGCCAAAGGGGACTAGCGGGCTCCTACAATGAGCAGTTCTTC. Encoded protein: CASSQRGLAGSYNEQFF.

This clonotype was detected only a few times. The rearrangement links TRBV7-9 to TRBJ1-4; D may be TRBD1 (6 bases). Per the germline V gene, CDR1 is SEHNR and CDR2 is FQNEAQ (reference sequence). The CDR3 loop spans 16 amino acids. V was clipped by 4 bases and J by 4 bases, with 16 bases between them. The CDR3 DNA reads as TGTGCCAGCAGCTCGCCCTCGAGGGGGATTAATGAAAAACTGTTTTTT. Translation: CASSSPSRGINEKLFF.

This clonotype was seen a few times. The CDR3 bases are TGCAGCGCTGGCGAGGGGGGGACCGGGGAGCTGTTTTTT. Translated, it gives CSAGEGGTGELFF. The J gene is TRBJ2-2, the V gene TRBV29-1; weak D call: TRBD2 (7 bases). This CDR3 contains 13 residues. Germline V gene sequence: CDR1 SQVTM, CDR2 ANQGSEA. Trimming left V 7 bases short and J 5 bases short, with 14 bases between.

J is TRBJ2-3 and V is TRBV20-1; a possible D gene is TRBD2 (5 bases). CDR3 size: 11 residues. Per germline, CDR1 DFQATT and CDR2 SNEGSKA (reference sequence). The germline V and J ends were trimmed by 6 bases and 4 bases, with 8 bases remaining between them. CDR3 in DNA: TGCAGTGCAGAGAGGGCAGATACGCAGTATTTT. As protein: CSAERADTQYF.

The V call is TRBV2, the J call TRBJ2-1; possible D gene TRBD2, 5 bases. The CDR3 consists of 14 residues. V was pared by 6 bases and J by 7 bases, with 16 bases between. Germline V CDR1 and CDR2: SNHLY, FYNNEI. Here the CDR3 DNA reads TGTGCCAGCAGGGTAGACGGACCGGGGAATGAGCAGTTCTTC. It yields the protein CASRVDGPGNEQFF.

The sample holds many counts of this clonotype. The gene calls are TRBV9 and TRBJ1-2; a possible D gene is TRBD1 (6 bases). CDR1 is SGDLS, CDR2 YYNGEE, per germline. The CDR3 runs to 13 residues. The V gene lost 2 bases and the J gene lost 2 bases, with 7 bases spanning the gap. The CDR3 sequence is CASSVDRNYGYTF. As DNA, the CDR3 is TGTGCCAGCAGCGTCGACAGGAACTATGGCTACACCTTC.

CDR3 in amino acids: CASTGTGPTGELFF. CDR3 sequence (DNA): TGTGCCAGCACCGGGACAGGCCCCACCGGGGAGCTGTTTTTT. This chain joins TRBV12-3 or TRBV12-4 and TRBJ2-2, with 8 bases identical to TRBD1. The V and J ends lost 7 bases and 4 bases, in that order; junction bases with no gene match: 5. The CDR3 consists of 14 residues.

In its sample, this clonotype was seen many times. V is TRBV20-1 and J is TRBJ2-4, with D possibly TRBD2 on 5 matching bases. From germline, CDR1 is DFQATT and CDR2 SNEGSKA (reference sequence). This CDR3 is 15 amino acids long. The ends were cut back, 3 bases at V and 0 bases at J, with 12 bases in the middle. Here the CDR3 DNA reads TGCAGTGCTAGCGGGGTGGTACTAGCCAAAAACATTCAGTACTTC. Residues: CSASGVVLAKNIQYF.

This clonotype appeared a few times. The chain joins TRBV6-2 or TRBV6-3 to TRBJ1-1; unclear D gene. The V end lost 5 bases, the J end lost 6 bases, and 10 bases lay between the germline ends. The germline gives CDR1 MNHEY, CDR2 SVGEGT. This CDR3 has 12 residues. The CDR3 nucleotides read TGTGCCAGCAGTCGGGCAACCGCTGAAGCTTTCTTT. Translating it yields CASSRATAEAFF.

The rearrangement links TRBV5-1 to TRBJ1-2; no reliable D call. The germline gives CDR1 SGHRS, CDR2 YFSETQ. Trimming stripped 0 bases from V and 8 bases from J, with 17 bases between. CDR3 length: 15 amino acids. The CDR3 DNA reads TGCGCCAGCAGCTTGGCTCAGGTCCCCGCAAAAGGCTACACCTTC. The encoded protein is CASSLAQVPAKGYTF.

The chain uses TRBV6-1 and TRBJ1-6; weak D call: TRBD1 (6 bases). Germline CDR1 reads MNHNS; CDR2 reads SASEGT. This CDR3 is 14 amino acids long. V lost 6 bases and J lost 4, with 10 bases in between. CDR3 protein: CASSIGGYNSPLHF. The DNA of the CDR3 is TGTGCCAGCAGCATAGGGGGTTATAATTCACCCCTCCACTTT.

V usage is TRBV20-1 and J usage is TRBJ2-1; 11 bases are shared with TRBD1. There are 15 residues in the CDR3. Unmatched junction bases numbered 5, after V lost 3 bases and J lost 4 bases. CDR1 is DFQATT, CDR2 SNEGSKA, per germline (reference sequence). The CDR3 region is CSARRRDRGYNEQFF. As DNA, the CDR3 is TGCAGTGCTAGGCGGCGGGACAGGGGGTACAATGAGCAGTTCTTC.

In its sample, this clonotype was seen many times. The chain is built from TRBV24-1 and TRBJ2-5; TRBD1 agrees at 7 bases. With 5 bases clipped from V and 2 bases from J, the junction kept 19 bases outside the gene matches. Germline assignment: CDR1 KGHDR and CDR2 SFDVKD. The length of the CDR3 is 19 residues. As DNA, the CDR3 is TGTGCCACCAGTGCCCGACCAGGACAGGCAGGAAGGTCGCAAGAGACCCAGTACTTC. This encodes CATSARPGQAGRSQETQYF.

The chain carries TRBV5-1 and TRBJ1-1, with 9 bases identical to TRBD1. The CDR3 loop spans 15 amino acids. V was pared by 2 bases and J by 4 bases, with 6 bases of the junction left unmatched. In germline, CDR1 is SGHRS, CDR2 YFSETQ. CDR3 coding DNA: TGCGCCAGCAGCTTAGGGACAGGGCTTTCCACTGAAGCTTTCTTT. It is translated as CASSLGTGLSTEAFF. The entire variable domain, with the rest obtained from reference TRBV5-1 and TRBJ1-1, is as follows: KAGVTQTPRYLIKTRGQQVTLSCSPISGHRSVSWYQQTPGQGLQFLFEYFSETQRNKGNFPGRFSGRQFSNSRSEMNVSTLELGDSALYLCASSLGTGLSTEAFFGQGTRLTVV.

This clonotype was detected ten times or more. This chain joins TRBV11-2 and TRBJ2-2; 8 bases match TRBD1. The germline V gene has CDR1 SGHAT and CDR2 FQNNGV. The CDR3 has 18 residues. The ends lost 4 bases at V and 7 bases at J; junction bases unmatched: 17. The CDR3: CASSSLGAGQGKDGELFF. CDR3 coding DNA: TGTGCCAGCAGCTCGTTAGGGGCAGGACAGGGAAAGGACGGGGAGCTGTTTTTT.

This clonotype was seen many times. The CDR3 region has the DNA TGTGCCTGCCACAGGGGCGGCGAGCAGTACTTC. This codes for CACHRGGEQYF. The chain has TRBV30 and TRBJ2-7; TRBD1 aligns across 7 bases. J was trimmed by 6 bases and V by 6 bases; bases with no gene match: 5. The germline V gene encodes CDR1 GTSNPN and CDR2 SVGIG (reference sequence). This CDR3 contains 11 residues. Looking up the rest from reference TRBV30 and TRBJ2-7 gives the full variable domain: SQTIHQWPATLVQPVGSPLSLECTVEGTSNPNLYWYRQAAGRGLQLLFYSVGIGQISSEVPQNLSASRPQDRQFILSSKKLLLSDSGFYLCACHRGGEQYFGPGTRLTVT.

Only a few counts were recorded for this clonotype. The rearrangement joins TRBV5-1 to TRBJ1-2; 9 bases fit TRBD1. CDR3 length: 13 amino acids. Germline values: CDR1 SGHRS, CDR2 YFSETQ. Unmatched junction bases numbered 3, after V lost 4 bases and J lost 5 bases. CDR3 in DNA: TGCGCCAGCAGCGGGGGACAGGGTTATGGCTACACCTTC. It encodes CASSGGQGYGYTF.

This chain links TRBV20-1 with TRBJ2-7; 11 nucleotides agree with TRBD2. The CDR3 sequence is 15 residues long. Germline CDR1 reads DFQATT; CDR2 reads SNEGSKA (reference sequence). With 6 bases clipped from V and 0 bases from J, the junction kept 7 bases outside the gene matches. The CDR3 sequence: CSASTSGGSSYEQYF. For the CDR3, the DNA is TGCAGTGCATCAACTAGCGGGGGAAGCTCCTACGAGCAGTACTTC.

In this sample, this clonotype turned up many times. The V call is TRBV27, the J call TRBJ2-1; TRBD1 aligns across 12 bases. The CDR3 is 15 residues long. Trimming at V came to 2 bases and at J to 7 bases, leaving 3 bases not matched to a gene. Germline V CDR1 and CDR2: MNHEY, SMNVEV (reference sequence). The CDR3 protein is CASSLGTGGANEQFF. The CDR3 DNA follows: TGTGCCAGCAGTTTAGGGACAGGGGGCGCGAATGAGCAGTTCTTC.

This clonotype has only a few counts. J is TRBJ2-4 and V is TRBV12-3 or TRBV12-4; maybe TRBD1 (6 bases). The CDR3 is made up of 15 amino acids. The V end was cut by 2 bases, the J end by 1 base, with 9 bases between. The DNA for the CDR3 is TGTGCCAGCAGTTTATGGGACATCGCCAAAAACATTCAGTACTTC. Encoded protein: CASSLWDIAKNIQYF.